The 22 T cell receptor beta chains below come from one sample, sequenced in a study of shared clonotypes between healthy human individuals. The data were produced by immunoSEQ multiplex PCR, yet TCRdb's version contains in-frame clones alone and is incomplete. Of 500,000 to 650,000 clones detected, roughly 79% appear once; the ten largest clones hold approximately 12%. The sequencing sample was made of PBMCs. The receptors shown here come from a woman aged 40-49 years in good health. Some clones in this sample may be carry-over from other donors' samples.

V usage is TRBV7-9 and J usage is TRBJ1-1; no firm D call. V gave up 3 bases and J gave up 2 bases, with 7 bases separating them. CDR1 SEHNR and CDR2 FQNEAQ come from the germline V gene (reference sequence). The CDR3 contains 13 residues. In DNA, the CDR3 is TGTGCCAGCAGCTTTTCCAGCAACACTGAAGCTTTCTTT. This gives the protein CASSFSSNTEAFF.

The CDR3 DNA follows: TGTGCCAGCAGCTTAGGGGACCTGAGGGGCGAGCAGTACTTC. Residues: CASSLGDLRGEQYF. V and J are TRBV7-9 and TRBJ2-7; D might be TRBD1 or TRBD2, each matching 5 bases. The CDR3 has 14 amino acids. Germline V gene lookup returns CDR1 SEHNR and CDR2 FQNEAQ (reference sequence). V lost 1 base and J 6 bases, leaving 13 bases between the germline ends.

This clone was counted between two and nine times. The gene calls are TRBV7-3 and TRBJ2-1; 7 bases are shared with TRBD1. The CDR3 covers 13 residues. The J segment lost 7 bases and the V segment lost 5 bases, leaving 5 bases of the junction unmatched. Per germline, CDR1 SGHTA and CDR2 FQGTGA. The DNA for the CDR3 is TGTGCCAGCAGCCCGACAGGGATGAATGAGCAGTTCTTC. It yields the protein CASSPTGMNEQFF.

V is TRBV2 and J is TRBJ2-3; TRBD1 agrees at 8 bases. The CDR3 has 15 amino acids. The germline gives CDR1 SNHLY, CDR2 FYNNEI. The V gene end was trimmed by 6 bases and the J gene end by 3 bases; junction bases not matched to a gene: 8. CDR3 amino acids: CASRASDRETDTQYF. For the CDR3, the DNA is TGTGCCAGCAGAGCCTCGGACAGGGAGACAGATACGCAGTATTTT.

The V call is TRBV27, the J call TRBJ2-3; no reliable D call. Germline-derived CDR1 and CDR2 are MNHEY and SMNVEV (reference sequence). V was trimmed by 5 bases and J by 0 bases, leaving 15 bases between them. This CDR3 contains 16 residues. The CDR3 coding sequence is TGTGCCAGCAGTCCCCGGCGCACTGCTAGCACAGATACGCAGTATTTT. It is translated as CASSPRRTASTDTQYF.

This rearrangement joins TRBV10-3 to TRBJ1-2; D possibly corresponds to TRBD1 (6 bases). Between the trimmed V and J ends, which lost 6 bases and 7 bases, there was a span of 18 bases. CDR1 and CDR2 from the germline V gene are ENHRY and SYGVKD. This CDR3 has 14 residues. As DNA, the CDR3 is TGTGCCATCAGGCCCGGGGGGGGCGGCGGTGGCTACACCTTC. Translated, it gives CAIRPGGGGGGYTF.

The genes are TRBV15 and TRBJ2-7, with a weak D call TRBD2 (5 bases). V was shortened by 4 bases and J by 5 bases, with 12 bases between the two germline ends. The germline gives CDR1 LNHNV, CDR2 YYDKDF (reference sequence). The CDR3 runs 13 residues. CDR3 bases: TGTGCCACCAGCACGAGCCTGGGAGACGAGCAGTACTTC. Translated: CATSTSLGDEQYF.

This rearrangement joins TRBV9 to TRBJ1-2; D might be TRBD1 (5 bases). Trimming pared 0 bases from V and 2 bases from J, leaving 11 bases between. This CDR3 has 15 amino acids. Per germline, CDR1 SGDLS and CDR2 YYNGEE. CDR3 amino acids: CASSVEVGANYGYTF. The CDR3 DNA is TGTGCCAGCAGCGTAGAAGTAGGGGCAAACTATGGCTACACCTTC.

The chain joins TRBV10-3 to TRBJ2-2, with D perhaps given as TRBD1 or TRBD2 (5 bases each). This CDR3 comprises 14 residues. Germline CDR1 and CDR2: ENHRY and SYGVKD. V was clipped by 2 bases and J by 3 bases, with 7 bases between them. CDR3 protein: CAISERDDTGELFF. Written as DNA, the CDR3 is TGTGCCATCAGTGAGCGGGACGACACCGGGGAGCTGTTTTTT.

The V gene is TRBV2, the J gene TRBJ1-1, with D perhaps matching TRBD1 (6 bases). Germline assignment: CDR1 SNHLY and CDR2 FYNNEI. The CDR3 totals 16 residues. V lost 1 base to trimming and J lost 3 bases, with 15 bases between them. As DNA, the CDR3 is TGTGCCAGCAGTGAAGACTGGCACAGGGAGGACACTGAAGCTTTCTTT. It is translated as CASSEDWHREDTEAFF.

This clone occurred a few times. This sequence joins TRBV4-1 and TRBJ1-5; TRBD1 agrees at 7 bases. The ends lost 5 bases at V and 4 bases at J; junction bases unmatched: 8. The CDR3 consists of 15 residues. Germline CDR1 is MGHRA and CDR2 is YSYEKL. CDR3 region: CASSTPNRGNQPQHF. The CDR3 nucleotides are TGCGCCAGCAGCACCCCGAACAGGGGAAATCAGCCCCAGCATTTT.

This clone was seen only a few times. The chain has TRBV10-1 and TRBJ2-7; D unclear. V lost 8 bases and J lost 1, with 6 bases in between. CDR3 length: 11 amino acids. Germline V gene data show CDR1 as WNHNN and CDR2 as SYGVQD (reference sequence). CDR3 DNA: TGCGCCAGCGGCTTTTCCTACGAGCAGTACTTC. It is translated as CASGFSYEQYF.

The chain uses TRBV19 and TRBJ1-1, with unresolved D. V lost 8 bases to trimming and J lost 11 bases, with 9 bases between them. CDR1 is LNHDA and CDR2 is SQIVND in the germline V gene (reference sequence). The CDR3 is 9 amino acids. CDR3 loop: CASGDSAFF. CDR3 in DNA: TGTGCCAGTGGAGATAGTGCTTTCTTT.

This clone was observed a few times. In nucleotides, the CDR3 is TGTGCCAGCAGCCAACTGAACACCGGGGAGCTGTTTTTT. Protein product: CASSQLNTGELFF. The chain couples TRBV11-2 to TRBJ2-2; no definite D call. Germline loops: CDR1 SGHAT, CDR2 FQNNGV. Between the trimmed V and J ends, which lost 5 bases and 1 base, there was a span of 5 bases. This CDR3 comprises 13 residues.

This sequence joins TRBV10-2 and TRBJ1-5; D is uncertain. The germline V and J ends were trimmed by 5 bases and 1 base, with 6 bases remaining between them. This CDR3 region has 13 residues. Germline CDR1 WSHSY, CDR2 SAAADI. The CDR3 reads CASSLDSNQPQHF. In nucleotides, the CDR3 is TGCGCCAGCAGTCTGGACAGCAATCAGCCCCAGCATTTT.

CDR3 in DNA: TGTGCCAGTAGAAAGGGACGACTCGGTGGCGAGCAGTACTTC. The encoded protein is CASRKGRLGGEQYF. V usage is TRBV19 and J usage is TRBJ2-7; D may correspond to TRBD1 or TRBD2 (5 bases each). CDR1 LNHDA and CDR2 SQIVND come from the germline V gene (reference sequence). Trimming took off 6 bases at V and 6 bases at J, with 18 bases between the two ends. The CDR3 totals 14 residues.

Points on this clone: This sequence is one base from a far larger clone and is likely a read error. The chain carries TRBV30 and TRBJ1-4, with D possibly TRBD1 on 6 matching bases. The germline CDR1 and CDR2 sequences are GTSNPN and SVGIG (reference sequence). The CDR3 contains 12 residues. The CDR3 loop reads CGRQENNEKLFF. The CDR3 DNA is TGTGGCCGACAGGAGAATAATGAAAAACTGTTTTTT.

V and J are TRBV14 and TRBJ2-7; unclear D gene. Germline V gene data show CDR1 as SGHDN and CDR2 as FVKESK. The CDR3 covers 13 residues. Trimming left V 6 bases short and J 2 bases short, with 11 bases between. CDR3 DNA sequence: TGTGCCAGCAGACCTAGTGGGACCTACGAGCAGTACTTC. Its protein product is CASRPSGTYEQYF. Filled out from reference TRBV14 and TRBJ2-7, the complete variable domain reads EAGVTQFPSHSVIEKGQTVTLRCDPISGHDNLYWYRRVMGKEIKFLLHFVKESKQDESGMPNNRFLAERTGGTYSTLKVQPAELEDSGVYFCASRPSGTYEQYFGPGTRLTVT.

Turning to this clone: Within the sample, other DNA sequences also encode this same CDR3. CDR3 bases: TGTGCCAGCAGTGCTAGCGGCCAAGAGACCCAGTACTTC. Protein: CASSASGQETQYF. The chain joins TRBV2 to TRBJ2-5; 7 nucleotides agree with TRBD2. V trimming: 4 bases; J trimming: 1 base; junction bases outside the gene matches: 0. In germline, CDR1 is SNHLY, CDR2 FYNNEI. This CDR3 is 13 amino acids long. Drawing the rest from reference TRBV2 and TRBJ2-5, the complete variable domain is EPEVTQTPSHQVTQMGQEVILRCVPISNHLYFYWYRQILGQKVEFLVSFYNNEISEKSEIFDDQFSVERPDGSNFTLKIRSTKLEDSAMYFCASSASGQETQYFGPGTRLLVL.

Notes on this clone: Just one base apart from a much larger clone, this may be a read error. This chain joins TRBV5-1 and TRBJ1-5, with D possibly being TRBD1 (5 bases). Trimming took off 0 bases at V and 4 bases at J, with 11 bases between the two ends. The V gene's germline CDR1 is SGHRS and CDR2 YFSETQ. The CDR3 covers 15 residues. CDR3 DNA sequence: TGCGCCAGCAGCTTGGCCGGGGCGCAAAATCAGCCCCAGCATTTT. Encoded protein: CASSLAGAQNQPQHF.

The CDR3 reads CASTLGGSLYEQYF. CDR3 bases: TGTGCCAGTACCCTGGGGGGTTCTTTGTACGAGCAGTACTTC. This sequence joins TRBV2 and TRBJ2-7, with D perhaps matching TRBD2 (6 bases). The V end lost 9 bases, the J end lost 4 bases, and 19 bases lay between the germline ends. The CDR3 totals 14 residues. CDR1 and CDR2 from the germline V gene are SNHLY and FYNNEI.

The chain employs TRBV5-1 and TRBJ2-5; D call uncertain. Germline V gene data show CDR1 as SGHRS and CDR2 as YFSETQ. With 4 bases removed from V and 2 bases from J, the gap between germline ends came to 6 bases. This CDR3 spans 12 amino acids. This chain's CDR3 is CASSKSQETQYF. In DNA, the CDR3 is TGCGCCAGCAGCAAAAGTCAAGAGACCCAGTACTTC. Filled out from reference TRBV5-1 and TRBJ2-5, the complete variable domain reads KAGVTQTPRYLIKTRGQQVTLSCSPISGHRSVSWYQQTPGQGLQFLFEYFSETQRNKGNFPGRFSGRQFSNSRSEMNVSTLELGDSALYLCASSKSQETQYFGPGTRLLVL.